A selection of T cell receptor beta chains follows, all from one sample in a study of OX40 agonist ivuxolimab in advanced cancers. Generated by immunoSEQ multiplex PCR, the TCRdb table keeps only in-frame clones and is missing some. The repertoire includes 25,000 to 30,000 clones, 70% to 80% of them detected once, and approximately 30% sits in the top ten. Sample: CD4+ or CD8+ T cells sorted from blood, taken in a trial of the OX40 agonist ivuxolimab. The source of these receptors is an adult with an advanced solid tumor such as melanoma, head and neck, liver or kidney cancer. CDR3s include the opening cysteine and the closing phenylalanine or tryptophan. Each record gives: CDR3 protein, CDR3 DNA, D gene, V gene, J gene, clone size. A D gene is named only where the DNA matches it firmly. Clone size is given for some rows only: seen once, a few or many times, or a class if the clone is expanded.

CASSGPTGTGRNYEQYF,TGTGCCAGCAGTGGCCCGACAGGGACGGGCCGTAACTACGAGCAGTACTTC,TRBD1,TRBV2,TRBJ2-7,NA
CASSERLGHEQFF,TGTGCCAGCAGTGAGAGACTAGGTCATGAGCAGTTCTTC,NA,TRBV2,TRBJ2-1,NA
CSGRLETQYF,TGCAGCGGGCGCTTGGAGACCCAGTACTTC,NA,TRBV29-1,TRBJ2-5,few
CASSLEQGTSYNEQFF,TGTGCCAGCAGCTTGGAGCAGGGGACCTCCTACAATGAGCAGTTCTTC,NA,TRBV5-5,TRBJ2-1,few
CASSFTGPGEKLFF,TGTGCCAGCAGCTTTACAGGACCCGGTGAAAAACTGTTTTTT,NA,TRBV7-9,TRBJ1-4,NA
CASSFRGVNTEAFF,TGTGCCAGTAGTTTCCGGGGGGTGAACACTGAAGCTTTCTTT,NA,TRBV19,TRBJ1-1,NA
CASSQDGEKLFF,TGTGCCAGCAGTCAAGACGGAGAAAAACTGTTTTTT,NA,TRBV11-3,TRBJ1-4,NA
CASSPPQDTDTQYF,TGTGCCAGCAGCCCCCCACAGGACACAGATACGCAGTATTTT,NA,TRBV9,TRBJ2-3,NA
CASSEEYIDGYTF,TGTGCCAGCAGTGAGGAATACATAGATGGCTACACCTTC,NA,TRBV25-1,TRBJ1-2,NA
CASSLVPSGSNEQFF,TGTGCCAGCAGCTTAGTTCCTAGCGGGAGTAATGAGCAGTTCTTC,TRBD2,TRBV7-9,TRBJ2-1,NA
CAISDRGTSGDNEQFF,TGTGCCATCAGTGATCGCGGGACTAGCGGAGATAATGAGCAGTTCTTC,TRBD2,TRBV10-3,TRBJ2-1,NA
CATRRGVSSGNTIYF,TGTGCCACCAGGCGGGGGGTTTCATCTGGAAACACCATATATTTT,NA,TRBV15,TRBJ1-3,NA
CASSQDYGLSREGKEQYF,TGCGCCAGCAGCCAAGATTACGGGTTATCTAGGGAAGGAAAGGAGCAGTACTTC,NA,TRBV4-1,TRBJ2-7,NA
CASSNNTGGHETQYF,TGTGCCAGCAGCAACAACACAGGGGGTCATGAGACCCAGTACTTC,TRBD1,TRBV5-8,TRBJ2-5,once
CASTDTSGTNTGELFF,TGTGCCAGTACGGACACTAGCGGGACTAACACCGGGGAGCTGTTTTTT,TRBD2,TRBV9,TRBJ2-2,NA
CASSHFEGYEQYF,TGTGCCAGCAGCCACTTCGAGGGCTACGAGCAGTACTTC,NA,TRBV6-5,TRBJ2-7,NA
CASSKRARHLLAKNIQYF,TGTGCCAGCAGCAAAAGGGCTCGGCACCTCTTAGCCAAAAACATTCAGTACTTC,NA,TRBV21-1,TRBJ2-4,NA
CASSISGTAAYFYGYTF,TGTGCCAGTAGTATCTCCGGGACAGCTGCTTATTTTTATGGCTACACCTTC,TRBD1,TRBV19,TRBJ1-2,few
CASSRLERGGRDTQYF,TGTGCCAGCAGTCGCCTGGAGCGGGGAGGGCGGGATACGCAGTATTTT,TRBD2,TRBV27,TRBJ2-3,NA
CATSPGLAGLEQYF,TGTGCCACCAGTCCGGGACTAGCGGGCCTGGAGCAGTACTTC,TRBD2,TRBV15,TRBJ2-7,NA
CASSLVQGLAGDTQYF,TGTGCCAGCAGTTTAGTCCAGGGACTAGCGGGAGATACGCAGTATTTT,TRBD2,TRBV28,TRBJ2-3,NA
CASSDGLAPNEQFF,TGTGCCAGCAGTGACGGACTAGCCCCTAATGAGCAGTTCTTC,TRBD2,TRBV6-4,TRBJ2-1,NA
CASSLAASYEQYF,TGTGCCAGCAGCTTGGCGGCCTCCTACGAGCAGTACTTC,NA,TRBV5-6,TRBJ2-7,few
CASSQEGEKETQYF,TGCGCCAGCAGCCAAGAAGGTGAAAAAGAGACCCAGTACTTC,NA,TRBV4-1,TRBJ2-5,NA
CASSLGGVPYEQYF,TGTGCCAGCAGCTTGGGTGGCGTACCCTACGAGCAGTACTTC,NA,TRBV5-6,TRBJ2-7,NA
CASSISGNQPQHF,TGTGCCAGTAGTATTTCAGGGAATCAGCCCCAGCATTTT,NA,TRBV19,TRBJ1-5,NA
CATSREGGHAGYTF,TGTGCCACCAGCAGAGAGGGGGGGCACGCTGGCTACACCTTC,NA,TRBV15,TRBJ1-2,NA
CASTSGGNEQFF,TGTGCCAGCACCTCGGGGGGAAATGAGCAGTTCTTC,TRBD2,TRBV27,TRBJ2-1,NA
CASSRAGNEQFF,TGTGCCAGCAGCCGGGCAGGGAATGAGCAGTTCTTC,NA,TRBV7-9,TRBJ2-1,NA
CASSLMGAFGGELFF,TGTGCCAGCAGTTTAATGGGGGCCTTTGGCGGGGAGCTGTTTTTT,NA,TRBV28,TRBJ2-2,NA
CASSPYNRDGGEQFF,TGTGCCAGCAGCCCCTACAACAGGGACGGGGGTGAGCAGTTCTTC,NA,TRBV7-9,TRBJ2-1,NA
CASGNRQGFRKTVF,TGTGCCAGCGGGAATAGACAGGGTTTTCGAAAAACTGTTTTT,TRBD1,TRBV6-4,TRBJ1-4,NA
CASSEGVSSLYEQYF,TGTGCCAGCAGTGAAGGCGTTTCTTCCCTTTACGAGCAGTACTTC,NA,TRBV6-1,TRBJ2-7,NA
CASSLAESGQGSFREGEQYF,TGTGCCAGCAGCTTAGCCGAGTCGGGACAGGGTTCTTTCAGGGAAGGCGAGCAGTACTTC,TRBD1,TRBV7-6,TRBJ2-7,NA
CASSLGSGSYEQYF,TGTGCCAGCAGCCTTGGCAGCGGGAGCTACGAGCAGTACTTC,TRBD2,TRBV14,TRBJ2-7,once
CASRGLAGYNEQFF,TGTGCCAGCAGGGGACTAGCGGGTTACAATGAGCAGTTCTTC,TRBD2,TRBV2,TRBJ2-1,NA
CATSRDRGTANTEAFF,TGTGCCACCAGCAGAGATCGGGGGACAGCGAACACTGAAGCTTTCTTT,TRBD1,TRBV15,TRBJ1-1,once
CASSLWDSGSSYEQYF,TGCGCCAGCAGCCTCTGGGATAGCGGGAGTTCCTACGAGCAGTACTTC,TRBD2,TRBV5-1,TRBJ2-7,NA
CASSPDGSLTGELFF,TGTGCCAGCAGCCCCGATGGGTCACTCACCGGGGAGCTGTTTTTT,NA,TRBV5-6,TRBJ2-2,NA
CASSQETGTLNGITEAFF,TGTGCCAGCAGCCAGGAGACCGGGACACTTAATGGGATCACTGAAGCTTTCTTT,NA,TRBV4-2,TRBJ1-1,NA
CASSVWGSGDTQYF,TGTGCCAGCAGCGTATGGGGGAGTGGAGATACGCAGTATTTT,NA,TRBV9,TRBJ2-3,once
CASSVEVGWDTEAFF,TGTGCCAGCAGCGTAGAGGTAGGGTGGGACACTGAAGCTTTCTTT,NA,TRBV9,TRBJ1-1,NA